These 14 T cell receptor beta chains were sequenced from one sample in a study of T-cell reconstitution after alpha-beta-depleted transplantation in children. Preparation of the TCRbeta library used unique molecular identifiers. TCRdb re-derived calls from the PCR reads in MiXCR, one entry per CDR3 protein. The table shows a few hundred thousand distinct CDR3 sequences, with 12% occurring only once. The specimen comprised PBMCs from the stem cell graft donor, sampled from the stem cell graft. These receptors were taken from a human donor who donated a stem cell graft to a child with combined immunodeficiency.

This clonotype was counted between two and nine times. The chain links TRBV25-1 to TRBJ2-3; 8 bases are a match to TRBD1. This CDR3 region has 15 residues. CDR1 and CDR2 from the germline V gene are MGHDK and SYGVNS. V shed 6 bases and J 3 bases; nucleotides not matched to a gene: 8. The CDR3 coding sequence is TGTGCCAGCAGAGGACAGGGCGGTGGGACAGATACGCAGTATTTT. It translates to CASRGQGGGTDTQYF.

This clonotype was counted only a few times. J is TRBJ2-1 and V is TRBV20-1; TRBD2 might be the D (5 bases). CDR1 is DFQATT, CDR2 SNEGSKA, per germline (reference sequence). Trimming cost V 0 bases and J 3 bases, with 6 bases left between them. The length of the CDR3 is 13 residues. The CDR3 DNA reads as TGCAGTGCTAGAGATAGCGTCTACAATGAGCAGTTCTTC. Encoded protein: CSARDSVYNEQFF.

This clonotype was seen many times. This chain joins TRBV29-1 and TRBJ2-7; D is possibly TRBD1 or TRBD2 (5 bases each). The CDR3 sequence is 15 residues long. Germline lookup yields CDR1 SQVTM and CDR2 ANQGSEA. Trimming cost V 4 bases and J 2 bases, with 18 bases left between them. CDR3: CSVAVGADGPYEQYF. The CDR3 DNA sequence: TGCAGCGTTGCCGTCGGGGCGGACGGACCCTACGAGCAGTACTTC.

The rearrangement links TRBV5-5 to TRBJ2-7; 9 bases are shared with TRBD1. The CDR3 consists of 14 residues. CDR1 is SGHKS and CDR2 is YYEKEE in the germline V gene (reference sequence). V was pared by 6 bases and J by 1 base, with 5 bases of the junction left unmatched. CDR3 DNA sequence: TGTGCCAGCATTCCTGGACAGGGGTCCTACGAGCAGTACTTC. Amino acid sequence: CASIPGQGSYEQYF. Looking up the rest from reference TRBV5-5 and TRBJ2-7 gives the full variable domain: DAGVTQSPTHLIKTRGQQVTLRCSPISGHKSVSWYQQVLGQGPQFIFQYYEKEERGRGNFPDRFSARQFPNYSSELNVNALLLGDSALYLCASIPGQGSYEQYFGPGTRLTVT.

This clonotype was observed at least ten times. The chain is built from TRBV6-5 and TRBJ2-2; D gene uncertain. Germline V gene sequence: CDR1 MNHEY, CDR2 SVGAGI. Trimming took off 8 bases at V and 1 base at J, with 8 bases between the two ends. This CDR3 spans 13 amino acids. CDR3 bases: TGTGCCAGCGGCGCACGGAACACCGGGGAGCTGTTTTTT. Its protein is CASGARNTGELFF.

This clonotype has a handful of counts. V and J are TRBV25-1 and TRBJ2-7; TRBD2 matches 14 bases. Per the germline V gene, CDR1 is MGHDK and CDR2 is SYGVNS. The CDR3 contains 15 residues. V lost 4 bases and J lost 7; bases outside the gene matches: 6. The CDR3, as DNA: TGTGCCAGCAGTGGGGGACTAGCGGGAGAAGGTGAGCAGTACTTC. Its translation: CASSGGLAGEGEQYF.

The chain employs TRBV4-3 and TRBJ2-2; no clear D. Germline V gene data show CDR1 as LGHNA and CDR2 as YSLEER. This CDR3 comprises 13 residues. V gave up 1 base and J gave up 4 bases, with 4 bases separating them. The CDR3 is CASSQVFTGELFF. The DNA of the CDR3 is TGCGCCAGCAGCCAAGTATTCACCGGGGAGCTGTTTTTT.

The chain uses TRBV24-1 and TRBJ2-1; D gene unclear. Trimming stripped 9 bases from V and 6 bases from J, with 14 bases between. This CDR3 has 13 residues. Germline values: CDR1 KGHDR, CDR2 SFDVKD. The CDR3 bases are TGTGCCACCGGGTCGAGGCAGTCCAATGAGCAGTTCTTC. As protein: CATGSRQSNEQFF.

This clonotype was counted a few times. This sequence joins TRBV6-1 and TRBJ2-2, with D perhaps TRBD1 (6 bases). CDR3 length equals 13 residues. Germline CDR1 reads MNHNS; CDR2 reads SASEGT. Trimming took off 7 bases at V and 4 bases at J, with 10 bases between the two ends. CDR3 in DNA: TGTGCCAGCACAGCAGGGGCCACCGGGGAGCTGTTTTTT. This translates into CASTAGATGELFF.

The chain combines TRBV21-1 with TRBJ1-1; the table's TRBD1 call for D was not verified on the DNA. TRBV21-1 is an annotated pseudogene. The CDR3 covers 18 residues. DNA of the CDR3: TGTGCCAGCAGCAAATTTAGGGACACTGTCTCAAAGGACACTGAAGCTTTCTTT. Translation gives CASSKFRDTVSKDTEAFF.

CDR3 in DNA: TGTGCCAGCAGTTTGGGTTGGGACAGGGGGACAGATACGCAGTATTTT. Protein sequence: CASSLGWDRGTDTQYF. The chain uses TRBV27 and TRBJ2-3; 11 nucleotides line up with TRBD1. Germline V CDR1 and CDR2: MNHEY, SMNVEV (reference sequence). V was clipped by 3 bases and J by 3 bases; unmatched bases: 5. The CDR3 spans 16 residues.

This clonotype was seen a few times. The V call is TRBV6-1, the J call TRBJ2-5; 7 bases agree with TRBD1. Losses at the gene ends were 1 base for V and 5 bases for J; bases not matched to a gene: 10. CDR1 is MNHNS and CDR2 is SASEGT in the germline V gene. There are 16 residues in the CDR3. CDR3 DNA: TGTGCCAGCAGTGAAGTTCTAGGGGGCCTGGGGGAGACCCAGTACTTC. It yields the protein CASSEVLGGLGETQYF.

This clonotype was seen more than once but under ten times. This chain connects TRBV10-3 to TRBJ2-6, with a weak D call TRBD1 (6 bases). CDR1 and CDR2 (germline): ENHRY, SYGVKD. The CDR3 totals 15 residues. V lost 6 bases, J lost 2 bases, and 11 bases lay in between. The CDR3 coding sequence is TGTGCCATCAGGAGACAGGCCGCTGGGGCCAACGTCCTGACTTTC. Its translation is CAIRRQAAGANVLTF.

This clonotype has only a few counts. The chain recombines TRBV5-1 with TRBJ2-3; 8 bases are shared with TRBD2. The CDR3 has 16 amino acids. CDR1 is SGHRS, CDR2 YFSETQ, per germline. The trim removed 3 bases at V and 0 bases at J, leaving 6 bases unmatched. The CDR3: CASSSDPSGSTDTQYF. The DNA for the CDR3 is TGCGCCAGCAGCTCGGACCCTAGCGGGAGCACAGATACGCAGTATTTT.